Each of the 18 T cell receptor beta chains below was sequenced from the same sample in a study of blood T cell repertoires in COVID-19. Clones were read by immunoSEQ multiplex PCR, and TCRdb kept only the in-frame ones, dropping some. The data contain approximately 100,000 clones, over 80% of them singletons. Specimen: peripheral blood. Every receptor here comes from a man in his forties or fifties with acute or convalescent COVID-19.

Written as DNA, the CDR3 is TGTGCCAGCAGTTCTAATCAGCCCCAGCATTTT. Amino acids: CASSSNQPQHF. This sequence joins TRBV12-3 or TRBV12-4 and TRBJ1-5; D unclear. The CDR3 length is 11 residues. V lost 4 bases and J 4 bases, leaving 2 bases between the germline ends.

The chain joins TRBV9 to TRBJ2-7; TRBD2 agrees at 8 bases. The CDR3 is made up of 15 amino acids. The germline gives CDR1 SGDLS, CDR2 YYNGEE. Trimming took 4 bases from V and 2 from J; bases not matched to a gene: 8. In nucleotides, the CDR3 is TGTGCCAGCAGCTCCAGCGGGGGAGCAACCTACGAGCAGTACTTC. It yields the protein CASSSSGGATYEQYF.

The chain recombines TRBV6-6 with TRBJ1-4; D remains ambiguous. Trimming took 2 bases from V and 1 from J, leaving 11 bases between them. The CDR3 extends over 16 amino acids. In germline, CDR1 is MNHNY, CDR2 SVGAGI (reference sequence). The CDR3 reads CASSYGARETNEKLFF. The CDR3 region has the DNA TGTGCCAGCAGTTACGGTGCCCGAGAAACTAATGAAAAACTGTTTTTT.

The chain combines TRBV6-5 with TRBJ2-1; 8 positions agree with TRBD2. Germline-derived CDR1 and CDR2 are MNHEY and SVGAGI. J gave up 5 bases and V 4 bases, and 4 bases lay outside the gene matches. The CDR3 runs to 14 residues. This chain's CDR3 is CASSSGGEDNEQFF. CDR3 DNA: TGTGCCAGCAGTTCGGGAGGGGAGGACAATGAGCAGTTCTTC.

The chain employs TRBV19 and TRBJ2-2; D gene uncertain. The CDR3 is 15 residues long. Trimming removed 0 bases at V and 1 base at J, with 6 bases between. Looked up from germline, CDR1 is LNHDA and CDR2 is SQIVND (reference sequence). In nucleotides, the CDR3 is TGTGCCAGTAGTATAGATCCCAGGAACACCGGGGAGCTGTTTTTT. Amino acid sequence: CASSIDPRNTGELFF.

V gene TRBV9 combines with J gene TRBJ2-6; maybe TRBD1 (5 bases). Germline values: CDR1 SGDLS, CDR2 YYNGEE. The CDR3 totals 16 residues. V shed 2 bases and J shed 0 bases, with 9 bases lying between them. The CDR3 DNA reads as TGTGCCAGCAGCGTCGGACACCCCTCTGGGGCCAACGTCCTGACTTTC. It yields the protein CASSVGHPSGANVLTF. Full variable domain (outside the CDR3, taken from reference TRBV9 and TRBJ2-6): DSGVTQTPKHLITATGQRVTLRCSPRSGDLSVYWYQQSLDQGLQFLIQYYNGEERAKGNILERFSAQQFPDLHSELNLSSLELGDSALYFCASSVGHPSGANVLTFGAGSRLTVL.

CDR3 nucleotide sequence: TGTGCCAGCAGCCAAGGACAGGGGGGAAAAGGCTACACCTTC. Protein sequence: CASSQGQGGKGYTF. The rearrangement joins TRBV3-1 (or the pseudogene TRBV3-2) to TRBJ1-2; TRBD1 matches at 9 bases. Trimming at V came to 1 base and at J to 8 bases, leaving 5 bases not matched to a gene. Germline V gene data show CDR1 as LGHDT and CDR2 as YNNKEL (reference sequence). The CDR3 has 14 amino acids.

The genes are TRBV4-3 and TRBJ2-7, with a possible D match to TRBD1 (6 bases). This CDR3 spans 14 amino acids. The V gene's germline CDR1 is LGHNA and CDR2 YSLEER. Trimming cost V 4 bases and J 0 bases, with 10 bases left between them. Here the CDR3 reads CASSLGTSSYEQYF. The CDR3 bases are TGCGCCAGCAGCCTGGGGACAAGCTCCTACGAGCAGTACTTC.

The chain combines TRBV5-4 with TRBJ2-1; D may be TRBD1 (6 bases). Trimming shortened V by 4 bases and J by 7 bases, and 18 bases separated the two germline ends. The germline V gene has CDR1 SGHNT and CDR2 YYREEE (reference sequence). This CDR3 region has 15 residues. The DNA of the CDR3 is TGTGCCAGCAGCCCAGATACCCGGGACACAAATGAGCAGTTCTTC. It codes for CASSPDTRDTNEQFF.

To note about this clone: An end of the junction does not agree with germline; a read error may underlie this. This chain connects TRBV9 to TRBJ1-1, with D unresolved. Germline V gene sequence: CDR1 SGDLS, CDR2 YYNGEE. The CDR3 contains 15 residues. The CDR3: CASSVTTGPFQRASF. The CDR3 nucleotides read TGTGCCAGCAGTGTAACCACCGGGCCATTTCAGCGGGCCTCATTT.

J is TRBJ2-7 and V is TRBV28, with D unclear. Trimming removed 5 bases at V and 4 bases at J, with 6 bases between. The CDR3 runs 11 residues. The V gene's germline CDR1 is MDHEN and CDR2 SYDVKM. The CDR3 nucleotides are TGTGCCAGCAGTAGCAAATACGAGCAGTACTTC. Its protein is CASSSKYEQYF.

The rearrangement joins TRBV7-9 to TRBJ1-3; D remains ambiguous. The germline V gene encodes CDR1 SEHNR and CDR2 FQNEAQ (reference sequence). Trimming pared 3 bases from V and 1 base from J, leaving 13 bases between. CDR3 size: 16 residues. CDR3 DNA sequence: TGTGCCAGCAGCTTCTCCAGTTGGTCTTCTGGAAACACCATATATTTT. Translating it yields CASSFSSWSSGNTIYF.

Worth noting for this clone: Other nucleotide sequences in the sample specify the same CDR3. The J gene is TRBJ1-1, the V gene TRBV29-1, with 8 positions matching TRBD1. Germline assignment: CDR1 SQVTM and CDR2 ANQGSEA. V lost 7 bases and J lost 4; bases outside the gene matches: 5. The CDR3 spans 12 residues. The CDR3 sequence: CSGRQGSTEAFF. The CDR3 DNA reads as TGCAGCGGCCGACAGGGGAGCACTGAAGCTTTCTTT.

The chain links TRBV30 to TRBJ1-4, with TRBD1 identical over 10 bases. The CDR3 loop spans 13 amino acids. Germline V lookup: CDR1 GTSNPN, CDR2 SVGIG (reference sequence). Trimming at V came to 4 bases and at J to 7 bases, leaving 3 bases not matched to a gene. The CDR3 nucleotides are TGTGCCTGGATAGACAGGGGGCTTGAAAAACTGTTTTTT. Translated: CAWIDRGLEKLFF.

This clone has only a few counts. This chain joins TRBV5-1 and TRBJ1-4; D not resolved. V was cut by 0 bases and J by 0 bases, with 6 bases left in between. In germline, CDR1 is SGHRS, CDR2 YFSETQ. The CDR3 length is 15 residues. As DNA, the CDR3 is TGCGCCAGCAGCTTGGGAGTATCAACTAATGAAAAACTGTTTTTT. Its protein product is CASSLGVSTNEKLFF.

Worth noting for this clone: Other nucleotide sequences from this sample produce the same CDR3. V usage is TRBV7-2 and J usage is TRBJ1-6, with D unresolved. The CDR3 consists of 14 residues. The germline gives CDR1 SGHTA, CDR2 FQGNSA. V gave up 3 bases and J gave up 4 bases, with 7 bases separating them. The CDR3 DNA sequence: TGTGCCAGCAGCTTCCAGGCGTATAATTCACCCCTCCACTTT. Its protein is CASSFQAYNSPLHF. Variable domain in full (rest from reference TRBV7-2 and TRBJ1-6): GAGVSQSPSNKVTEKGKDVELRCDPISGHTALYWYRQSLGQGLEFLIYFQGNSAPDKSGLPSDRFSAERTGGSVSTLTIQRTQQEDSAVYLCASSFQAYNSPLHFGNGTRLTVT.

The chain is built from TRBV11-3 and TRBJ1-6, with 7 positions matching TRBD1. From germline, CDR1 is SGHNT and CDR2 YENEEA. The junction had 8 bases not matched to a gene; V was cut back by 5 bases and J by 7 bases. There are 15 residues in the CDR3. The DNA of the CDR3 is TGTGCCAGCAGCCCAGGGGGACGGGGAAATTCACCCCTCCACTTT. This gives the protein CASSPGGRGNSPLHF.

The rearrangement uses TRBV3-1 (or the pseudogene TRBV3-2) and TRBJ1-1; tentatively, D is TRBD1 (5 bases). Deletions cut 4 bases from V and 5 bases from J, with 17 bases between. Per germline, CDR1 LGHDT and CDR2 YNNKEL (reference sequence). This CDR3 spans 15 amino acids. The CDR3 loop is CASSPPGGKGTEAFF. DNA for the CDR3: TGTGCCAGCAGCCCTCCTGGGGGGAAGGGAACTGAAGCTTTCTTT.